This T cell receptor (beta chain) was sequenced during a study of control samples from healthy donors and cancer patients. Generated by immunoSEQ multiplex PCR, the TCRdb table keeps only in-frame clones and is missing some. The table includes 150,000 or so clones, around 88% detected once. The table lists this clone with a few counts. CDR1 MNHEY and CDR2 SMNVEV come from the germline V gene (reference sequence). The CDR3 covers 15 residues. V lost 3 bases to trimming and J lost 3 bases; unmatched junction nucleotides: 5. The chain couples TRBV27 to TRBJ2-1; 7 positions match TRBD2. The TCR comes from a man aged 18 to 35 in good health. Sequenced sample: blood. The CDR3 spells CASSFRGGNYNEQFF. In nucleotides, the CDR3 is TGTGCCAGCAGTTTCCGCGGGGGTAACTACAATGAGCAGTTCTTC.